This T cell receptor (beta chain) was captured in a study of early T cells in non-severe SARS-CoV-2 infection. Study summary: Bulk RNA taken from unsorted whole blood was sequenced, leaving chains unpaired.

Germline V gene data show CDR1 as SQVTM and CDR2 as ANQGSEA. V was pared by 3 bases and J by 2 bases, with 5 bases of the junction left unmatched. The CDR3 runs 15 residues. Notes on the study in general: In VDJdb matching, anti-spike CD8 responses were favored while private and CD4 specificities went missing.

Attachment of unique molecular identifiers was made to individual cDNA molecules. One entry per CDR3 protein, called by TCRdb with MiXCR from the 5' RACE reads. The data hold tens of thousands of distinct CDR3 sequences, with just under 15% observed a single time. This clonotype was picked up many times. Its antigen is not known. The receptor was derived from an adult who was a healthcare worker with PCR-confirmed SARS-CoV-2 infection or an uninfected control (not recorded which). The sample was whole blood. The rearrangement uses TRBV29-1 and TRBJ2-1; 9 nucleotides match TRBD1. The CDR3 reads CSVDRGQGTYNEQFF. In DNA form, the CDR3 reads TGCAGCGTTGATAGGGGACAGGGTACCTACAATGAGCAGTTCTTC.